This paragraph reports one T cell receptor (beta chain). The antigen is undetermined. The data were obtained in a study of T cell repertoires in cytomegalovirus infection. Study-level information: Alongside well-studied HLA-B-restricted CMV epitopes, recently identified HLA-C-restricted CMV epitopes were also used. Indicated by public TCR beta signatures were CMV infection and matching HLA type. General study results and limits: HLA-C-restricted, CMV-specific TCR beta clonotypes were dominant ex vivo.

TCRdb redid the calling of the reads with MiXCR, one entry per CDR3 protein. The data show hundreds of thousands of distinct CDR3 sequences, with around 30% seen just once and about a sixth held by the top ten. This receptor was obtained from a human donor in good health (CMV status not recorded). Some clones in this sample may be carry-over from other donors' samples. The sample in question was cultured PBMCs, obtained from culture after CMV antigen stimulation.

DNA for the CDR3: TGTGCCAGCAGCTTAGGTCTAGCGGGAGCGGGGTACAATGAGCAGTTCTTC. Protein: CASSLGLAGAGYNEQFF. The J gene is TRBJ2-1, the V gene TRBV11-2; 10 nucleotides agree with TRBD2. Trimming took 1 base from V and 4 from J; bases not matched to a gene: 7. The CDR3 totals 17 residues. The germline CDR1 and CDR2 sequences are SGHAT and FQNNGV. The full variable domain, its missing parts supplied by reference TRBV11-2 and TRBJ2-1, is EAGVAQSPRYKIIEKRQSVAFWCNPISGHATLYWYQQILGQGPKLLIQFQNNGVVDDSQLPKDRFSAERLKGVDSTLKIQPAKLEDSAVYLCASSLGLAGAGYNEQFFGPGTRLTVL.